A single sample is the source of the 27 T cell receptor beta chains below, sequenced in a study of blood T cell repertoires in COVID-19. Clones were read by immunoSEQ multiplex PCR, and TCRdb kept only the in-frame ones, dropping some. This sample carries around 140,000 clones, around 81% of them seen once, and the ten largest clones take roughly 8.1%. Sequencing used peripheral blood. The receptor source for this set is a woman aged 55-69 years with active or convalescent COVID-19.

The chain uses TRBV2 and TRBJ2-5; TRBD1 matches 8 bases. Germline assignment: CDR1 SNHLY and CDR2 FYNNEI. Trimming removed 6 bases from V and 7 bases from J; junction bases left unmatched: 7. The CDR3 runs 13 residues. CDR3 in DNA: TGTGCCAGCAGCGTACAGGGGGTAGGGACCCAGTACTTC. This translates into CASSVQGVGTQYF.

V gene TRBV19 combines with J gene TRBJ2-1; tentative D call: TRBD2 (5 bases). From germline, CDR1 is LNHDA and CDR2 SQIVND (reference sequence). The ends were cut back, 5 bases at V and 11 bases at J, with 16 bases in the middle. This CDR3 contains 13 residues. The CDR3 region has the DNA TGTGCCAGTAGTGCGGCGAGAAGAGGGAAGCAGTTCTTC. It is translated as CASSAARRGKQFF.

V usage is TRBV6-5 and J usage is TRBJ2-5; no definite D call. The CDR3 extends over 14 amino acids. With 5 bases removed from V and 5 bases from J, the gap between germline ends came to 15 bases. CDR1 is MNHEY and CDR2 is SVGAGI in the germline V gene. The CDR3 DNA is TGTGCCAGCAGTAAGACTGGTCCCGCGGAGACCCAGTACTTC. It specifies CASSKTGPAETQYF.

V and J are TRBV7-3 and TRBJ2-2; 11 bases agree with TRBD2. This CDR3 is 16 amino acids long. The V gene end was trimmed by 1 base and the J gene end by 4 bases; junction bases not matched to a gene: 2. Looked up from germline, CDR1 is SGHTA and CDR2 is FQGTGA. This chain's CDR3 is CASSLITSGGTGELFF. CDR3 bases: TGTGCCAGCAGCTTAATCACTAGCGGGGGCACCGGGGAGCTGTTTTTT.

The genes are TRBV5-4 and TRBJ2-7, with 11 bases fitting TRBD2. Germline V gene data show CDR1 as SGHNT and CDR2 as YYREEE (reference sequence). CDR3 length: 17 amino acids. V trimming: 0 bases; J trimming: 1 base; junction bases outside the gene matches: 6. The CDR3 coding sequence is TGTGCCAGCAGCTTGGGGGGACTAGCGGACTTGTCCTACGAGCAGTACTTC. Protein: CASSLGGLADLSYEQYF.

The chain employs TRBV29-1 and TRBJ2-1; unclear D gene. The CDR3 extends over 13 amino acids. Germline loops: CDR1 SQVTM, CDR2 ANQGSEA. In DNA, the CDR3 is TGCAGTTTATCCTTGAGCTCCTACAATGAGCAGTTCTTC. Its protein product is CSLSLSSYNEQFF.

This clone was recorded once. The V call is TRBV5-6, the J call TRBJ2-1; maybe TRBD2 (6 bases). From germline, CDR1 is SGHDT and CDR2 YYEEEE. Trimming cost V 0 bases and J 9 bases, with 16 bases left between them. The CDR3 covers 15 residues. Here the CDR3 DNA reads TGTGCCAGCAGCTTGGGGGGACTCCCCGGTGGTGAGCAGTTCTTC. Encoded protein: CASSLGGLPGGEQFF.

The CDR3, as DNA: TGTGCCAGCAGCCAGGACAGGGGGCGGAATACGCAGTATTTT. It translates to CASSQDRGRNTQYF. The chain joins TRBV14 to TRBJ2-3; 11 bases map to TRBD1. From germline, CDR1 is SGHDN and CDR2 FVKESK. V lost 3 bases to trimming and J lost 7 bases; unmatched junction nucleotides: 3. CDR3 length: 14 amino acids.

This chain links TRBV29-1 with TRBJ2-1, with TRBD2 identical over 9 bases. CDR3 length equals 14 residues. V lost 6 bases to trimming and J lost 7 bases; unmatched junction nucleotides: 10. Per germline, CDR1 SQVTM and CDR2 ANQGSEA. CDR3 sequence reads: CSVPLAGGFNEQFF. DNA of the CDR3: TGCAGCGTCCCACTAGCGGGTGGCTTTAATGAGCAGTTCTTC.

The rearrangement links TRBV30 to TRBJ2-1; 12 bases align to TRBD2. V trimming: 0 bases; J trimming: 7 bases; junction bases outside the gene matches: 4. The CDR3 covers 15 residues. CDR1 GTSNPN and CDR2 SVGIG come from the germline V gene (reference sequence). Written as DNA, the CDR3 is TGTGCCTGGAGTGTTAGACTAGCGGGAGATAATGAGCAGTTCTTC. Encoded protein: CAWSVRLAGDNEQFF.

V gene TRBV29-1 combines with J gene TRBJ1-5; 7 bases are shared with TRBD1. The trim removed 6 bases at V and 5 bases at J, leaving 1 base unmatched. This CDR3 spans 11 amino acids. Germline values: CDR1 SQVTM, CDR2 ANQGSEA. This CDR3 reads CSVGQDQPQHF. DNA of the CDR3: TGCAGCGTCGGACAGGATCAGCCCCAGCATTTT.

This clone appeared once. The chain couples TRBV2 to TRBJ2-5, with 10 bases matching TRBD1. The V gene's germline CDR1 is SNHLY and CDR2 FYNNEI. There are 15 residues in the CDR3. The V gene end was trimmed by 6 bases and the J gene end by 5 bases; junction bases not matched to a gene: 9. The CDR3 DNA sequence: TGTGCCAGCAGGTTCGACAGGGGGCGCGAGGAGACCCAGTACTTC. Translated: CASRFDRGREETQYF.

The chain is built from TRBV27 and TRBJ2-7; TRBD1 might be the D (6 bases). This CDR3 contains 14 residues. Trimming left V 4 bases short and J 5 bases short, with 15 bases between. Germline values: CDR1 MNHEY, CDR2 SMNVEV (reference sequence). Here the CDR3 reads CASSSSTQGDEQYF. In DNA form, the CDR3 reads TGTGCCAGCAGTTCCTCCACACAGGGCGACGAGCAGTACTTC.

V usage is TRBV5-1 and J usage is TRBJ2-5; 9 bases align to TRBD1. Germline assignment: CDR1 SGHRS and CDR2 YFSETQ. This CDR3 region has 15 residues. In nucleotides, the CDR3 is TGCGCAAATTCTAGGCGGGACAGGGATCGAGAGACCCAGTACTTC. This sequence encodes CANSRRDRDRETQYF.

Here the CDR3 reads CASSYGGVQPQHF. The DNA for the CDR3 is TGTGCCAGCAGTTACGGCGGCGTTCAGCCCCAGCATTTT. The V and J genes are TRBV6-5 and TRBJ1-5; D remains ambiguous. Trimming shortened V by 2 bases and J by 6 bases, and 8 bases separated the two germline ends. In germline, CDR1 is MNHEY, CDR2 SVGAGI. There are 13 residues in the CDR3.

This chain connects TRBV10-3 to TRBJ2-7, with D perhaps matching TRBD2 (6 bases). V lost 2 bases to trimming and J lost 3 bases, with 14 bases between them. CDR1 and CDR2 (germline): ENHRY, SYGVKD. The CDR3 sequence is 15 residues long. This chain's CDR3 is CAISEAGTGIYEQYF. DNA for the CDR3: TGTGCCATCAGTGAGGCCGGGACTGGAATCTACGAGCAGTACTTC.

The genes are TRBV7-9 and TRBJ1-2; D is perhaps TRBD1 (5 bases). The germline V gene has CDR1 SEHNR and CDR2 FQNEAQ (reference sequence). This CDR3 is built from 14 residues. V was clipped by 2 bases and J by 7 bases, with 14 bases between them. The CDR3 coding sequence is TGTGCCAGCAGCTTATTGCAGGGTCCGCGTGGCTACACCTTC. It encodes CASSLLQGPRGYTF.

In its sample, this clone was seen once. The V and J genes are TRBV9 and TRBJ2-2; D is unresolved. Trimming left V 3 bases short and J 2 bases short, with 5 bases between. This CDR3 is built from 13 residues. CDR1 and CDR2 (germline): SGDLS, YYNGEE. The CDR3 reads CASSAINTGELFF. CDR3 nucleotides: TGTGCCAGCAGCGCCATCAACACCGGGGAGCTGTTTTTT.

Comment on this clone: The junction differs from germline at one of its ends, possibly a read error. The gene calls are TRBV6-5 and TRBJ2-1; D gene uncertain. This CDR3 spans 13 amino acids. Germline-derived CDR1 and CDR2 are MNHEY and SVGAGI. The CDR3 bases are TGTGCCAGCACCCTACGATTCTACGATGAGCAGTTCTTC. Its translation is CASTLRFYDEQFF.

This chain connects TRBV15 to TRBJ1-4; D call uncertain. Germline V gene data show CDR1 as LNHNV and CDR2 as YYDKDF (reference sequence). Deletions cut 1 base from V and 1 base from J, with 7 bases between. CDR3 length: 15 amino acids. CDR3 region: CATSRGPVTNEKLFF. The CDR3 bases are TGTGCCACCAGCAGAGGTCCTGTAACTAATGAAAAACTGTTTTTT.

The gene calls are TRBV6-6 and TRBJ1-5; perhaps TRBD1 as D (5 bases). The CDR3 runs 15 residues. V dropped 4 bases and J dropped 7 bases, with 17 bases sitting between them. CDR1 is MNHNY, CDR2 SVGAGI, per germline (reference sequence). Written as DNA, the CDR3 is TGTGCCAGCAGTTCCCCGGGGAGGGGTAACCAGCCCCAGCATTTT. Translation: CASSSPGRGNQPQHF.

This clone was detected many times. The V gene is TRBV19, the J gene TRBJ2-1, with 16 bases fitting TRBD2. Germline V CDR1 and CDR2: LNHDA, SQIVND (reference sequence). The CDR3 loop spans 15 amino acids. The V gene end was trimmed by 10 bases and the J gene end by 9 bases; junction bases not matched to a gene: 9. The CDR3 DNA sequence: TGTGCCACCACGGGGACTAGCGGGAGGGCCCCTGAGCAGTTCTTC. This gives the protein CATTGTSGRAPEQFF.

The CDR3 coding sequence is TGTGCCAGCAGCTTAACCGGGGGGCCTCAAGAGACCCAGTACTTC. Its translation is CASSLTGGPQETQYF. The V gene is TRBV7-9, the J gene TRBJ2-5, with D maybe TRBD2 (7 bases). Germline assignment: CDR1 SEHNR and CDR2 FQNEAQ (reference sequence). Trimming cost V 2 bases and J 2 bases, with 12 bases left between them. The CDR3 has 15 amino acids.

The chain uses TRBV3-1 (or the pseudogene TRBV3-2) and TRBJ2-3; TRBD2 matches 8 bases. Germline V CDR1 and CDR2: LGHDT, YNNKEL (reference sequence). This CDR3 has 16 residues. V was clipped by 0 bases and J by 6 bases; unmatched bases: 8. CDR3 protein: CASSQDLRGGRDTQYF. In DNA form, the CDR3 reads TGTGCCAGCAGCCAAGACTTACGGGGGGGCCGGGATACGCAGTATTTT.

The chain uses TRBV27 and TRBJ1-1; D is unresolved. Germline V gene data show CDR1 as MNHEY and CDR2 as SMNVEV (reference sequence). Trimming removed 1 base at V and 5 bases at J, with 14 bases between. The CDR3 covers 15 residues. The DNA of the CDR3 is TGTGCCAGCAGTTTATTAGGGAGCTCGCTTACTGAAGCTTTCTTT. Its protein is CASSLLGSSLTEAFF.

The V call is TRBV5-1, the J call TRBJ2-6; possible D gene TRBD1, 5 bases. This CDR3 is 15 amino acids long. Trimming removed 3 bases from V and 2 bases from J, with 9 bases in between. CDR1 and CDR2 from the germline V gene are SGHRS and YFSETQ. The CDR3 DNA reads TGCGCCAGCAGCTCCTCAGGGACTGGGGCCAACGTCCTGACTTTC. Protein: CASSSSGTGANVLTF.

The J gene is TRBJ2-4, the V gene TRBV28; 8 bases map to TRBD1. Germline assignment: CDR1 MDHEN and CDR2 SYDVKM. This CDR3 contains 17 residues. V trimming: 3 bases; J trimming: 2 bases; junction bases outside the gene matches: 9. The CDR3 region is CASSLKDRAESKNIQYF. For the CDR3, the DNA is TGTGCCAGCAGTTTGAAGGACAGGGCGGAGTCCAAAAACATTCAGTACTTC.